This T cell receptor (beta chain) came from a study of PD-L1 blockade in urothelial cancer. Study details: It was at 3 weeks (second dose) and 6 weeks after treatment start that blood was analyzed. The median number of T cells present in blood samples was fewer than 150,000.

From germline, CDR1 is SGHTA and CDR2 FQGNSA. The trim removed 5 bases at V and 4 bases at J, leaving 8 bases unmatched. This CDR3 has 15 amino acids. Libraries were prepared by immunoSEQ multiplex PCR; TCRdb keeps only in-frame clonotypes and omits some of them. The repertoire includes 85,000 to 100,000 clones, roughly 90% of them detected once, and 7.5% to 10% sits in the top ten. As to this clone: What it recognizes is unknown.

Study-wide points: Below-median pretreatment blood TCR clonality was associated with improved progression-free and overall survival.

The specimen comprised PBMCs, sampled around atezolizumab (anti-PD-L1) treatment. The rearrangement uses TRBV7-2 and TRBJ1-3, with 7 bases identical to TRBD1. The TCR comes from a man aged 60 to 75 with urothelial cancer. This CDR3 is CASSPRRGQGNTIYF. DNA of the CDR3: TGTGCCAGCAGCCCACGACGGGGACAGGGAAACACCATATATTTT. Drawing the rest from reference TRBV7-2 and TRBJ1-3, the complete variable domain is GAGVSQSPSNKVTEKGKDVELRCDPISGHTALYWYRQSLGQGLEFLIYFQGNSAPDKSGLPSDRFSAERTGGSVSTLTIQRTQQEDSAVYLCASSPRRGQGNTIYFGEGSWLTVV.